The entry that follows covers one T cell receptor beta chain sequence. The entry originates in a study of blood T cell repertoires in COVID-19. Study-level background: Sources were T cells, B-cell-depleted T cells, or PBMCs; the material itself was cDNA or gDNA.

Two negative PCRs, clearance, or symptom resolution had been documented for recovered Cohort 3 donors. TCRdb's table, derived via immunoSEQ multiplex PCR, lists solely in-frame clones and lacks some. Altogether under 300,000 clones are present, around 85% being singletons, with the ten largest covering approximately 2%. Germline V CDR1 and CDR2: MDHEN, SYDVKM. J lost 1 base, V lost 7 bases, and 3 bases had no gene match. The CDR3 contains 14 residues. V is TRBV28 and J is TRBJ2-5; TRBD1 aligns across 10 bases. This receptor was identified in a woman aged 50 to 60 who had recovered from COVID-19. What was sequenced was PBMCs or T cells enriched from blood (not recorded which). CDR3: CASKGQGSQETQYF. The CDR3 DNA reads TGTGCCAGCAAGGGACAGGGGTCCCAAGAGACCCAGTACTTC.